The 18 T cell receptor beta chains presented below share a single source sample, sequenced in a study of shared clonotypes between healthy human individuals. Produced via immunoSEQ multiplex PCR; TCRdb's table is partial and in-frame only. Here the sample spans around 1.6 million clones, around 98% being singletons. The sequenced material came from naive CD4+ T cells sorted from blood. Subset of the sample: CD45RA+ positively selected. These receptors came from a man aged 25-40 years in good health.

V usage is TRBV6-6 and J usage is TRBJ1-2; possibly TRBD1 for D (5 bases). The germline gives CDR1 MNHNY, CDR2 SVGAGI (reference sequence). The CDR3 runs 16 residues. Trimming took 6 bases from V and 0 from J, leaving 17 bases between them. DNA for the CDR3: TGTGCCAGCAGCCCCCCTACAGGCGGAGCTAACTATGGCTACACCTTC. It codes for CASSPPTGGANYGYTF.

V gene TRBV5-4 combines with J gene TRBJ2-1, with a weak D call TRBD2 (6 bases). V dropped 4 bases and J dropped 10 bases, with 18 bases sitting between them. Germline loops: CDR1 SGHNT, CDR2 YYREEE (reference sequence). CDR3 length: 14 amino acids. The CDR3 is CASSATGGSMEQFF. The DNA of the CDR3 is TGTGCCAGCAGCGCCACCGGGGGTAGTATGGAGCAGTTCTTC.

The rearrangement joins TRBV30 to TRBJ2-1, with 8 bases that match TRBD1. Germline V CDR1 and CDR2: GTSNPN, SVGIG (reference sequence). This CDR3 comprises 14 residues. V lost 3 bases, J lost 8 bases, and 9 bases stayed unmatched. Here the CDR3 reads CAWSRGQGLDEQFF. CDR3 coding DNA: TGTGCCTGGAGCCGAGGACAGGGATTAGATGAGCAGTTCTTC.

This chain connects TRBV5-4 to TRBJ2-4; D perhaps matches TRBD1 (6 bases). The CDR3 covers 13 residues. The germline V gene encodes CDR1 SGHNT and CDR2 YYREEE (reference sequence). Trimming removed 3 bases from V and 7 bases from J, with 11 bases in between. CDR3 residues: CASSSDRGNIQYF. The CDR3 DNA reads TGTGCCAGCAGCTCGGACAGAGGGAACATTCAGTACTTC.

This clone appeared a single time. The chain recombines TRBV7-9 with TRBJ2-1; 7 positions agree with TRBD1. The ends lost 5 bases at V and 1 base at J; junction bases unmatched: 2. The CDR3 consists of 14 residues. Germline lookup yields CDR1 SEHNR and CDR2 FQNEAQ (reference sequence). The CDR3 DNA reads as TGTGCCAGCAGCATACAGGGGTCCTACAATGAGCAGTTCTTC. Amino acid sequence: CASSIQGSYNEQFF.

The chain recombines TRBV5-5 with TRBJ2-7; D gene ambiguous. The CDR3 length is 15 residues. Per the germline V gene, CDR1 is SGHKS and CDR2 is YYEKEE (reference sequence). V lost 2 bases and J lost 6, with 18 bases in between. This CDR3 reads CASSLTSDGLSEQYF. The CDR3 DNA sequence: TGTGCCAGCAGCTTAACTTCGGACGGGCTAAGCGAGCAGTACTTC.

V gene TRBV30 combines with J gene TRBJ2-3; D is unclear. Germline loops: CDR1 GTSNPN, CDR2 SVGIG (reference sequence). The length of the CDR3 is 11 residues. Trimming removed 6 bases from V and 2 bases from J, with 6 bases in between. CDR3 in amino acids: CACANTDTQYF. Written as DNA, the CDR3 is TGTGCCTGCGCTAACACAGATACGCAGTATTTT.

The chain combines TRBV7-6 with TRBJ1-2; D uncertain. Germline CDR1 SGHVS, CDR2 FNYEAQ. The length of the CDR3 is 16 residues. Trimming removed 4 bases at V and 2 bases at J, with 17 bases between. The CDR3 reads CASSCACESRNYGYTF. In nucleotides, the CDR3 is TGTGCCAGCAGCTGTGCATGTGAATCTCGAAACTATGGCTACACCTTC. The full variable domain, its missing parts supplied by reference TRBV7-6 and TRBJ1-2, is GAGVSQSPRYKVTKRGQDVALRCDPISGHVSLYWYRQALGQGPEFLTYFNYEAQQDKSGLPNDRFSAERPEGSISTLTIQRTEQRDSAMYRCASSCACESRNYGYTFGSGTRLTVV.

The chain links TRBV10-3 to TRBJ2-1; D ambiguous. The CDR3 has 11 residues. V was clipped by 8 bases and J by 7 bases, with 9 bases between them. In germline, CDR1 is ENHRY, CDR2 SYGVKD. CDR3 DNA sequence: TGTGCCATCGGGAAGGTTAATGAGCAGTTCTTC. As protein: CAIGKVNEQFF.

This clone was detected once. The same CDR3 arises from other DNA sequences in this sample as well. The chain links TRBV6-5 to TRBJ1-1, with a weak D call TRBD1 (6 bases). Deletions cut 2 bases from V and 1 base from J, with 8 bases between. Per the germline V gene, CDR1 is MNHEY and CDR2 is SVGAGI. The CDR3 has 14 amino acids. The CDR3 DNA sequence: TGTGCCAGCAGTTACCGGGGGCCGAACACTGAAGCTTTCTTT. Its translation: CASSYRGPNTEAFF.

The chain joins TRBV25-1 to TRBJ2-2; D remains unclear. CDR1 and CDR2 (germline): MGHDK, SYGVNS. The CDR3 spans 13 residues. Trimming took 3 bases from V and 0 from J, leaving 2 bases between them. CDR3 amino acids: CASSDANTGELFF. The CDR3 coding sequence is TGTGCCAGCAGTGACGCGAACACCGGGGAGCTGTTTTTT.

V gene TRBV10-3 combines with J gene TRBJ2-2; 8 bases fit TRBD1. CDR1 and CDR2 from the germline V gene are ENHRY and SYGVKD. V gave up 10 bases and J gave up 3 bases; unmatched junction bases: 7. This CDR3 region has 14 residues. The CDR3, as DNA: TGTGCCACCAGGGGGCAGAGAGACACCGGGGAGCTGTTTTTT. It encodes CATRGQRDTGELFF.

This chain connects TRBV15 to TRBJ1-5; the match to TRBD1 covers 7 bases. The CDR3 is 15 amino acids. Germline CDR1 is LNHNV and CDR2 is YYDKDF (reference sequence). V was clipped by 4 bases and J by 9 bases; unmatched bases: 12. The CDR3, as DNA: TGTGCCACCAGCATGAGACAGGGCGGTGGTCTGCCCCAGCATTTT. It specifies CATSMRQGGGLPQHF. Full variable domain (rest looked up from reference TRBV15 and TRBJ1-5): DAMVIQNPRYQVTQFGKPVTLSCSQTLNHNVMYWYQQKSSQAPKLLFHYYDKDFNNEADTPDNFQSRRPNTSFCFLDIRSPGLGDTAMYLCATSMRQGGGLPQHFGDGTRLSIL.

The chain joins TRBV12-5 to TRBJ2-7; a weak D match, TRBD1 (6 bases). The CDR3 has 19 amino acids. The germline V gene has CDR1 LGHNT and CDR2 FRNRAP. The V and J ends lost 0 bases and 6 bases respectively, with 27 bases between them. The CDR3 DNA sequence: TGTGCTAGTGGTTTGGTAGAGGGGGTAGCGAGGACGAGGGACCGCGAGCAGTACTTC. Its protein is CASGLVEGVARTRDREQYF.

The J gene is TRBJ1-1, the V gene TRBV5-6; tentatively, D is TRBD1 (5 bases). The CDR3 has 14 amino acids. Deletions cut 5 bases from V and 4 bases from J, with 15 bases between. The germline CDR1 and CDR2 sequences are SGHDT and YYEEEE. In nucleotides, the CDR3 is TGTGCCAGCAGACCAACAGGTATAGGCACTGAAGCTTTCTTT. Protein sequence: CASRPTGIGTEAFF.

V and J are TRBV29-1 and TRBJ2-2; TRBD2 agrees at 10 bases. J lost 4 bases, V lost 7 bases, and 6 bases had no gene match. CDR3 size: 14 residues. The germline V gene encodes CDR1 SQVTM and CDR2 ANQGSEA. CDR3 nucleotide sequence: TGCAGCGCTACTAGCGGGAACCCCACCGGGGAGCTGTTTTTT. Translation gives CSATSGNPTGELFF.

This rearrangement joins TRBV6-5 to TRBJ2-7; 8 bases line up with TRBD1. Germline V gives CDR1 MNHEY, CDR2 SVGAGI. Germline trimming cut 8 bases from V and 7 bases from J; bases unmatched to any gene: 4. The CDR3 totals 11 residues. The chain's CDR3 is CASRQGFEQYF. The CDR3 DNA reads as TGTGCCAGCCGACAGGGGTTTGAGCAGTACTTC.

The V and J genes are TRBV5-1 and TRBJ1-1; tentatively, D is TRBD1 (6 bases). V dropped 4 bases and J dropped 0 bases, with 10 bases sitting between them. Germline V gives CDR1 SGHRS, CDR2 YFSETQ. CDR3 length equals 14 residues. CDR3 amino acids: CASSVTGLNTEAFF. The CDR3 region has the DNA TGCGCCAGCAGCGTGACAGGCCTGAACACTGAAGCTTTCTTT.